This T cell receptor beta chain was sequenced in a study of blood T cell repertoires in COVID-19. Trimming shortened V by 4 bases and J by 10 bases, and 9 bases separated the two germline ends. This CDR3 contains 11 residues. Per germline, CDR1 SGHRS and CDR2 YFSETQ. Here immunoSEQ multiplex PCR was the method, and the copy in TCRdb shows in-frame clones only, minus some. The sample includes approximately 200,000 clones, about four fifths seen only once; the top ten take about 10%. This TCR derives from a man aged 35 to 55 who had recovered from COVID-19. The chain has TRBV5-1 and TRBJ2-1, with D possibly being TRBD2 (6 bases). The material sequenced was PBMCs or T cells enriched from blood (not recorded which). CDR3 sequence (DNA): TGCGCCAGCAGCGAAGCGGGCGAGCAGTTCTTC. As protein: CASSEAGEQFF.